This T cell receptor beta chain emerged from a study of T cells after yellow fever vaccination. At the level of the study: Fractions of limited cellularity were prepared by means of SMART-Seq v4 Ultra Low Input.

This CDR3 is 14 amino acids long. V was shortened by 6 bases and J by 3 bases, with 15 bases between the two germline ends. CDR1 and CDR2 (germline): SQVTM, ANQGSEA. Template switching by 5'RACE produced TCR cDNA, adding a universal primer site and UMIs. TCRdb itself ran the 5' RACE reads through MiXCR, one entry per CDR3 protein. Of some 250,000 distinct CDR3 sequences listed, roughly 4% are singletons. Broader study findings: Researchers cautioned that FACS-sorted repertoires could harbor abundant clonotypes contaminating from the bulk population.

This clonotype has a count of ten or more. What it recognizes is unknown. The sequence was collected from a man aged 18-30 years who received the YFV17D yellow fever vaccine. The sequenced sample was PBMCs, obtained 15 days after the yellow fever booster vaccination. The chain employs TRBV29-1 and TRBJ2-1; TRBD2 might be the D (6 bases). As DNA, the CDR3 is TGCAGCGTGGGCGGGGTCGATCGCTACAATGAGCAGTTCTTC. As protein: CSVGGVDRYNEQFF.